This TCR beta chain emerged from a study of low-dose radiotherapy and immunotherapy resistance in tumors. Overall study: Doses of 0.5 Gy per fraction every 2 weeks, totaling 6.5 Gy, went to Cohort 1. Intravenous nivolumab 240 mg every two weeks plus ipilimumab 1 mg/kg every six weeks was given to patients.

Time point: before trial treatment. The donors' treatment consisted of nivolumab, ipilimumab, aspirin, low-dose cyclophosphamide and low-dose radiotherapy. Gene-specific TRAV and TRBV primers were used for first-strand cDNA, covering alpha and beta chains. Amplification of TCRs used a constant-region primer and V-primer adapter for around 19 PCR cycles. Each CDR3 protein is one row after TCRdb ran MiXCR on the reads. The data contain tens of thousands of distinct CDR3 sequences, 15% to 20% of them singletons. This clonotype was counted at least ten times. The ends were cut back, 4 bases at V and 3 bases at J, with 13 bases in the middle. Germline V gene data show CDR1 as PRHDT and CDR2 as FYEKMQ (reference sequence). This CDR3 has 14 residues.

The clonotype comes from a male donor with prostate cancer. The sequences come from PBMCs, collected before treatment. The V call is TRBV13, the J call TRBJ2-7; D is uncertain. The CDR3 sequence: CASSSLRIDYEQYF. Written as DNA, the CDR3 is TGTGCCAGCAGCTCCCTCCGGATTGACTACGAGCAGTACTTC.